Sequencing of this T cell receptor (beta chain) was carried out in a study of T cells in Graves' hyperthyroidism and ophthalmopathy. The study, taken as a whole, reports: In validation, the model predicted ophthalmopathy. These predictions came a median about 6.8 months before onset. In the blood, most expanded thyroid clonotypes above 0.001 appeared as well.

The table lists this clonotype with a few counts. Antigen: not known. Newly diagnosed hyperthyroidism, duration under 2 months, in patients aged 18 to 65. Using 10 ml of fresh peripheral blood, PBMCs were prepared. RNA transcripts provided the source from which TCR beta CDR3 regions were amplified. With the HTBI primer set, the TCR CDR3 went through a first round of RT-PCR. TCRdb redid the calling of the multiplex PCR reads with MiXCR, one entry per CDR3 protein. The sample has 350,000 to 500,000 distinct CDR3 sequences, roughly 13% seen once; the top ten hold roughly 4.8%. The length of the CDR3 is 14 residues. Deletions cut 5 bases from V and 4 bases from J, with 14 bases between. Per germline, CDR1 LGHDT and CDR2 YNNKEL (reference sequence).

Sequencing was done on a sample of blood. The chain uses TRBV3-1 and TRBJ1-1, with D perhaps TRBD1 (6 bases). This TCR came from a woman younger than 30 with Graves' hyperthyroidism. CDR3 protein: CASSLGHRATEAFF. The CDR3 DNA reads as TGTGCCAGCAGCTTGGGTCACAGGGCCACTGAAGCTTTCTTT.